This T cell receptor (beta chain) is from a study of Graves' ophthalmopathy and Graves' hyperthyroidism. Germline values: CDR1 SNHLY, CDR2 FYNNEI. This CDR3 spans 14 amino acids. Between the trimmed V and J ends, which lost 6 bases and 0 bases, there was a span of 11 bases. This clonotype occurred many times. Investigators amplified TCR beta CDR3 regions from RNA transcripts. First-round RT-PCR relied on HTBI primers, and a second-round multiplex PCR came next. TCRdb reprocessed the multiplex PCR reads via MiXCR and lists one record per CDR3 protein. The profile shows about 380,000 distinct CDR3 sequences, 15% of them singletons.

The sample was peripheral blood. This TCR came from a woman aged 18-30 years with stable Graves' hyperthyroidism. The chain uses TRBV2 and TRBJ1-1; D perhaps matches TRBD1 (6 bases). This CDR3 reads CASSDGQMNTEAFF. The CDR3, as DNA: TGTGCCAGCAGCGATGGACAGATGAACACTGAAGCTTTCTTT. The full variable domain, with the rest looked up from reference TRBV2 and TRBJ1-1, is EPEVTQTPSHQVTQMGQEVILRCVPISNHLYFYWYRQILGQKVEFLVSFYNNEISEKSEIFDDQFSVERPDGSNFTLKIRSTKLEDSAMYFCASSDGQMNTEAFFGQGTRLTVV.